One sample yielded the 28 T cell receptor beta chains listed below, sequenced in a study of blood T cell repertoires in COVID-19. Clones were sequenced by immunoSEQ multiplex PCR, and TCRdb holds only the in-frame ones, with some missing. The repertoire consists of about 220,000 clones, with about 86% occurring once and the leading ten covering under 15%. The specimen sequenced was PBMCs or T cells enriched from blood (not recorded which). These receptor sequences come from a woman aged 50 to 65 with acute COVID-19.

The CDR3 bases are TGTGCCAGCAGCCCCTTTGGCGGAGTCGAGACCCAGTACTTC. It is translated as CASSPFGGVETQYF. The chain recombines TRBV7-9 with TRBJ2-5; D gene uncertain. The V gene lost 5 bases and the J gene lost 5 bases, with 15 bases spanning the gap. Germline CDR1 SEHNR, CDR2 FQNEAQ (reference sequence). The CDR3 extends over 14 amino acids.

The rearrangement uses TRBV2 and TRBJ1-5, with a weak D call TRBD1 (6 bases). CDR3 length: 15 residues. Trimming removed 1 base at V and 2 bases at J, with 9 bases between. Germline V CDR1 and CDR2: SNHLY, FYNNEI. The CDR3 here is CASSEEAGGNQPQHF. The DNA of the CDR3 is TGTGCCAGCAGTGAAGAGGCAGGGGGCAATCAGCCCCAGCATTTT.

The chain has TRBV4-2 and TRBJ2-3; TRBD2 aligns across 10 bases. The germline V gene encodes CDR1 LGHNA and CDR2 YNFKEQ. J gave up 3 bases and V 0 bases, and 3 bases lay outside the gene matches. The CDR3 is 16 amino acids. CDR3 loop: CASSQDLTSGTDTQYF. CDR3 nucleotide sequence: TGTGCCAGCAGCCAAGATTTGACTAGCGGGACAGATACGCAGTATTTT.

V gene TRBV12-5 combines with J gene TRBJ2-1; D is perhaps TRBD2 (5 bases). The CDR3 runs to 17 residues. Trimming cost V 1 base and J 5 bases, with 18 bases left between them. The germline V gene has CDR1 LGHNT and CDR2 FRNRAP. CDR3 region: CASGLETGPTRDNEQFF. In DNA, the CDR3 is TGTGCTAGTGGTTTGGAGACTGGTCCCACTAGAGACAATGAGCAGTTCTTC.

The chain has TRBV28 and TRBJ1-2, with 7 bases fitting TRBD1. The CDR3 is 14 residues long. J gave up 7 bases and V 6 bases, and 11 bases lay outside the gene matches. Germline values: CDR1 MDHEN, CDR2 SYDVKM. CDR3 sequence: CASRRTGARSGYTF. CDR3 bases: TGTGCCAGCAGGAGGACAGGCGCCCGGAGTGGCTACACCTTC.

The rearrangement joins TRBV27 to TRBJ2-3; D is possibly TRBD2 (6 bases). CDR3 length: 14 residues. Per germline, CDR1 MNHEY and CDR2 SMNVEV (reference sequence). V lost 4 bases to trimming and J lost 3 bases, with 11 bases between them. The CDR3 region has the DNA TGTGCCAGCAGTTCGGGGACTTCGACAGATACGCAGTATTTT. Residues: CASSSGTSTDTQYF.

The genes are TRBV7-2 and TRBJ2-1, with D possibly TRBD2 on 6 matching bases. V lost 1 base, J lost 0 bases, and 13 bases lay in between. There are 17 residues in the CDR3. CDR1 is SGHTA, CDR2 FQGNSA, per germline. This chain's CDR3 is CASSLDTAGNSYNEQFF. In DNA form, the CDR3 reads TGTGCCAGCAGCTTAGATACGGCGGGAAACTCCTACAATGAGCAGTTCTTC.

The gene calls are TRBV28 and TRBJ2-1; the match to TRBD2 covers 14 bases. CDR1 and CDR2 from the germline V gene are MDHEN and SYDVKM. V was pared by 5 bases and J by 7 bases, with 7 bases of the junction left unmatched. CDR3 length: 16 amino acids. DNA for the CDR3: TGTGCCAGCAGTCCACGACTAGCGGGAGGGCGAAATGAGCAGTTCTTC. As protein: CASSPRLAGGRNEQFF.

The chain joins TRBV9 to TRBJ1-1; 11 bases are a match to TRBD1. Germline loops: CDR1 SGDLS, CDR2 YYNGEE. The CDR3 is made up of 16 amino acids. Trimming removed 1 base from V and 0 bases from J; junction bases left unmatched: 2. The CDR3 protein is CASSVPDRGLNTEAFF. The CDR3 coding sequence is TGTGCCAGCAGCGTACCGGACAGGGGGCTGAACACTGAAGCTTTCTTT.

The CDR3 DNA sequence: TGTGCCATCAGCGGCTGGCCTAGCGGGAGTTCGGGCTCCTACAATGAGCAGTTCTTC. It translates to CAISGWPSGSSGSYNEQFF. The genes are TRBV10-3 and TRBJ2-1; 10 nucleotides match TRBD2. This CDR3 region has 19 residues. CDR1 and CDR2 (germline): ENHRY, SYGVKD. V trimming: 6 bases; J trimming: 0 bases; junction bases outside the gene matches: 14.

The gene calls are TRBV10-3 and TRBJ2-1; 12 bases line up with TRBD1. J lost 4 bases, V lost 0 bases, and 7 bases had no gene match. Per germline, CDR1 ENHRY and CDR2 SYGVKD. The CDR3 is 18 amino acids. CDR3 sequence (DNA): TGTGCCATCAGTGAGTCCATTGGGACAGGGGGCCGGTACAATGAGCAGTTCTTC. It yields the protein CAISESIGTGGRYNEQFF.

The chain links TRBV18 to TRBJ2-2, with TRBD1 matching over 7 bases. Germline CDR1 and CDR2: KGHSH and LQKENI. This CDR3 contains 16 residues. J lost 0 bases, V lost 3 bases, and 4 bases had no gene match. DNA of the CDR3: TGTGCCAGCTCACCCGGACAGGTTTCGAACACCGGGGAGCTGTTTTTT. Residues: CASSPGQVSNTGELFF.

The chain carries TRBV5-1 and TRBJ2-2; possibly TRBD2 for D (6 bases). Between the trimmed V and J ends, which lost 0 bases and 5 bases, there was a span of 17 bases. Germline loops: CDR1 SGHRS, CDR2 YFSETQ. The CDR3 length is 17 residues. CDR3: CASSLGLFFGRTGELFF. CDR3 nucleotides: TGCGCCAGCAGCTTGGGTTTGTTTTTTGGGAGGACCGGGGAGCTGTTTTTT.

The chain couples TRBV14 to TRBJ2-1; 7 bases are shared with TRBD1. V lost 2 bases to trimming and J lost 0 bases; unmatched junction nucleotides: 4. The CDR3 consists of 16 residues. Looked up from germline, CDR1 is SGHDN and CDR2 is FVKESK. CDR3 DNA: TGTGCCAGCAGCCAAACAGGGGCCCCCTCCTACAATGAGCAGTTCTTC. It is translated as CASSQTGAPSYNEQFF.

This clone was found many times. This chain links TRBV7-2 with TRBJ2-7; tentative D call: TRBD1 (5 bases). The CDR3 totals 14 residues. V gave up 2 bases and J gave up 2 bases, with 10 bases separating them. Germline CDR1 SGHTA, CDR2 FQGNSA. CDR3 sequence: CASSLRQGPYEQYF. CDR3 DNA sequence: TGTGCCAGCAGCTTAAGGCAGGGCCCCTACGAGCAGTACTTC.

This clone has just one count. This sequence joins TRBV4-1 and TRBJ1-4, with D maybe TRBD1 (5 bases). The CDR3 has 17 amino acids. Trimming removed 1 base from V and 4 bases from J, with 16 bases in between. Per the germline V gene, CDR1 is MGHRA and CDR2 is YSYEKL. The CDR3 here is CASSQVFGGSGNEKLFF. In DNA, the CDR3 is TGCGCCAGCAGCCAAGTTTTCGGGGGAAGTGGTAATGAAAAACTGTTTTTT.

This chain uses TRBV3-1 (or the pseudogene TRBV3-2) with TRBJ1-6, with a possible D match to TRBD1 (5 bases). CDR3 length equals 16 residues. In germline, CDR1 is LGHDT, CDR2 YNNKEL (reference sequence). Trimming took 4 bases from V and 6 from J, leaving 16 bases between them. The CDR3 sequence is CASSPLRGTLNSPLHF. The CDR3 coding sequence is TGTGCCAGCAGCCCCCTTCGGGGGACTCTTAATTCACCCCTCCACTTT.

In nucleotides, the CDR3 is TGTGCCAGCAGCTCTACTGACAGGGGGCGAGTTGGAAACACCATATATTTT. This encodes CASSSTDRGRVGNTIYF. The gene calls are TRBV7-9 and TRBJ1-3, with 10 bases aligning to TRBD1. Germline trimming cut 4 bases from V and 3 bases from J; bases unmatched to any gene: 9. Germline V gives CDR1 SEHNR, CDR2 FQNEAQ (reference sequence). This CDR3 has 17 amino acids.

V usage is TRBV7-8 and J usage is TRBJ2-1; no definite D call. Germline loops: CDR1 SGHVS, CDR2 FQNEAQ. Trimming took 3 bases from V and 0 from J, leaving 6 bases between them. The CDR3 spans 14 residues. The chain's CDR3 is CASSFSLSYNEQFF. CDR3 bases: TGTGCCAGCAGCTTTTCCCTCTCCTACAATGAGCAGTTCTTC. Using reference TRBV7-8 and TRBJ2-1 for the parts outside the CDR3, the full variable domain is GAGVSQSPRYKVAKRGQDVALRCDPISGHVSLFWYQQALGQGPEFLTYFQNEAQLDKSGLPSDRFFAERPEGSVSTLKIQRTQQEDSAVYLCASSFSLSYNEQFFGPGTRLTVL.

Comment on this clone: A read error is possible here, since a much larger clone lies one base away. The gene calls are TRBV3-1 (or the pseudogene TRBV3-2) and TRBJ1-2, with D unresolved. Between the trimmed V and J ends, which lost 1 base and 4 bases, there was a span of 7 bases. Germline V gives CDR1 LGHDT, CDR2 YNNKEL (reference sequence). The CDR3 runs 13 residues. The CDR3 nucleotides are TGTGCCAGCAGCCAAGTGGAGGGCTATGGCTACACCTTC. Its translation: CASSQVEGYGYTF.

The V gene is TRBV27, the J gene TRBJ1-1; 7 bases align to TRBD1. The length of the CDR3 is 15 residues. V shed 4 bases and J 1 base; nucleotides not matched to a gene: 6. The germline V gene encodes CDR1 MNHEY and CDR2 SMNVEV (reference sequence). The CDR3 region is CASSYTGVGNTEAFF. The DNA for the CDR3 is TGTGCCAGCAGTTACACAGGGGTCGGGAACACTGAAGCTTTCTTT.

The chain has TRBV28 and TRBJ2-7; 9 bases are a match to TRBD1. The length of the CDR3 is 15 residues. Germline assignment: CDR1 MDHEN and CDR2 SYDVKM. V was clipped by 6 bases and J by 2 bases; unmatched bases: 8. The CDR3 region is CASSSPGQGTYEQYF. The DNA of the CDR3 is TGTGCCAGCAGCTCACCGGGACAGGGCACCTACGAGCAGTACTTC.

This clone was recorded once. This sequence joins TRBV7-2 and TRBJ1-5; 8 nucleotides align to TRBD1. The CDR3 has 16 amino acids. CDR1 and CDR2 from the germline V gene are SGHTA and FQGNSA. V dropped 3 bases and J dropped 1; count of bases not matched to a gene: 5. The chain's CDR3 is CASSFQGARSNQPQHF. The CDR3 DNA sequence: TGTGCCAGCAGCTTTCAGGGGGCGAGGAGCAATCAGCCCCAGCATTTT.

The chain carries TRBV19 and TRBJ2-5; 9 nucleotides agree with TRBD2. Trimming removed 9 bases from V and 2 bases from J; junction bases left unmatched: 4. The CDR3 is 13 residues long. Germline V lookup: CDR1 LNHDA, CDR2 SQIVND (reference sequence). The CDR3 coding sequence is TGTGCCAGCAGACTAGCGGAACAAGAGACCCAGTACTTC. Its translation is CASRLAEQETQYF. Combining the CDR3 with reference TRBV19 and TRBJ2-5 gives the whole variable domain DGGITQSPKYLFRKEGQNVTLSCEQNLNHDAMYWYRQDPGQGLRLIYYSQIVNDFQKGDIAEGYSVSREKKESFPLTVTSAQKNPTAFYLCASRLAEQETQYFGPGTRLLVL.

This clone has a single count. The chain couples TRBV18 to TRBJ1-5, with 7 bases that match TRBD1. Trimming took 3 bases from V and 9 from J; bases not matched to a gene: 11. CDR3 length equals 15 residues. CDR1 and CDR2 from the germline V gene are KGHSH and LQKENI. The CDR3 nucleotides are TGTGCCAGCTCACCGGACAGGAAGGGAGAATTGCCCCAGCATTTT. Translation: CASSPDRKGELPQHF.

This chain connects TRBV7-9 to TRBJ2-1, with TRBD2 identical over 16 bases. After removal of 6 bases from V and 8 bases from J, the junction contained 10 bases not matched to a gene. The germline gives CDR1 SEHNR, CDR2 FQNEAQ (reference sequence). CDR3 size: 17 residues. The CDR3 protein is CASSYPGLAGGSHEQFF. For the CDR3, the DNA is TGTGCCAGCAGTTACCCGGGACTAGCGGGAGGGTCCCATGAGCAGTTCTTC. The full variable domain, with the rest looked up from reference TRBV7-9 and TRBJ2-1, is DTGVSQNPRHKITKRGQNVTFRCDPISEHNRLYWYRQTLGQGPEFLTYFQNEAQLEKSRLLSDRFSAERPKGSFSTLEIQRTEQGDSAMYLCASSYPGLAGGSHEQFFGPGTRLTVL.

This clone was picked up a small number of times. The chain employs TRBV18 and TRBJ1-4, with 9 nucleotides matching TRBD1. J gave up 0 bases and V 2 bases, and 7 bases lay outside the gene matches. Germline V gene lookup returns CDR1 KGHSH and CDR2 LQKENI. The CDR3 runs to 18 residues. The CDR3 nucleotides read TGTGCCAGCTCACCAAGGGACAGGGCAATTGCAACTAATGAAAAACTGTTTTTT. Protein sequence: CASSPRDRAIATNEKLFF.

The CDR3 is CASRRGGQDTQYF. As DNA, the CDR3 is TGTGCCAGCAGGCGGGGGGGGCAAGATACGCAGTATTTT. The chain uses TRBV6-5 and TRBJ2-3; 9 bases are a match to TRBD2. V lost 6 bases, J lost 5 bases, and 3 bases stayed unmatched. There are 13 residues in the CDR3. Germline values: CDR1 MNHEY, CDR2 SVGAGI.